This TCR beta chain was documented in a study of T cells in Graves' hyperthyroidism and ophthalmopathy. Study information: The authors collected peripheral blood at initial diagnosis, before any treatment.

Diagnosis relied on clinical symptoms, serum thyroxine and TRAb, thyroid ultrasound and orbital computed tomography. The CDR3 spans 16 residues. The V and J ends lost 5 bases and 0 bases respectively, with 14 bases between them. CDR1 is MDHEN, CDR2 SYDVKM, per germline. The study's findings and limits: Separating ophthalmopathy from stable hyperthyroidism was achieved by a 13 V-J model.

This clonotype was counted only a few times. Antigen specificity is unknown. What was amplified from RNA transcripts were TCR beta CDR3 regions. Initially, a first-round RT-PCR of the TCR CDR3 employed the HTBI primer set. MiXCR, run by TCRdb on the multiplex PCR reads, gives a single entry per CDR3 protein. The table has around 380,000 distinct CDR3 sequences, about 13% seen once. This sequence was found in a man aged 30 to 45 with Graves' hyperthyroidism that later progressed to Graves' ophthalmopathy. Sequenced material: blood. The chain uses TRBV28 and TRBJ1-3, with D perhaps TRBD1 (6 bases). The CDR3 region is CASSPRRDNSGNTIYF. CDR3 coding DNA: TGTGCCAGCAGTCCGCGCCGGGACAACTCTGGAAACACCATATATTTT.